The rows below give T cell receptor beta chains drawn from one sample of a study of blood T cell repertoires in COVID-19. Assay: immunoSEQ multiplex PCR; the TCRdb copy retains only in-frame clones and omits some. Seen here are around 30,000 clones, 92% observed once, and the top ten hold 2% to 2.5%. The sequenced material came from peripheral blood. The source is a man aged 45-60 years with active COVID-19. CDR3s include the opening cysteine and the closing phenylalanine or tryptophan. A D gene is named only where the DNA matches it firmly. Clone size is given for some rows only: seen once, a few or many times, or a class if the clone is expanded.

abundance: NA
j_gene: TRBJ2-1
len: 15
v_gene: TRBV11-3
d_gene: TRBD2
CDR3nt: TGTGCCAGCAGCCCGGGACTAGCGGGGTCCAATGAGCAGTTCTTC
CDR3aa: CASSPGLAGSNEQFF

abundance: once
j_gene: TRBJ2-1
len: 14
v_gene: TRBV6-4
d_gene: TRBD2
CDR3nt: TGTGCCAGCAGCTTAGCGGGGGGGCTGACTGAGCAGTTCTTC
CDR3aa: CASSLAGGLTEQFF

abundance: NA
j_gene: TRBJ2-7
len: 13
v_gene: TRBV27
d_gene: NA
CDR3nt: TGTGCCAGCAGTTTAAGCCAGGGAGGCGAGCAGTACTTC
CDR3aa: CASSLSQGGEQYF

abundance: NA
j_gene: TRBJ2-3
len: 13
v_gene: TRBV19
d_gene: NA
CDR3nt: TGTGCCAGTAGCAGCCGGGACACAGATACGCAGTATTTT
CDR3aa: CASSSRDTDTQYF

abundance: NA
j_gene: TRBJ2-7
len: 14
v_gene: TRBV27
d_gene: TRBD1
CDR3nt: TGTGCCAGCAGGGGACAGGAGAATAGGAACGAGCAGTACTTC
CDR3aa: CASRGQENRNEQYF

abundance: NA
j_gene: TRBJ2-7
len: 11
v_gene: TRBV5-6
d_gene: NA
CDR3nt: TGTGCCAGCAGTTTTCTACACGAGCAGTACTTC
CDR3aa: CASSFLHEQYF

abundance: few
j_gene: TRBJ1-6
len: 15
v_gene: TRBV5-4
d_gene: TRBD1
CDR3nt: TGTGCCAGCAGCACGGACAGGCCCGATAATTCACCCCTCCACTTT
CDR3aa: CASSTDRPDNSPLHF

abundance: NA
j_gene: TRBJ2-6
len: 20
v_gene: TRBV30
d_gene: NA
CDR3nt: TGTGCCTGGATGGCAGGGCTTGGGGGCAGGGGTTACTCTGGGGCCAACGTCCTGACTTTC
CDR3aa: CAWMAGLGGRGYSGANVLTF

abundance: NA
j_gene: TRBJ2-1
len: 14
v_gene: TRBV19
d_gene: TRBD1
CDR3nt: TGTGCCACCCGCCGGGACAGGGGTGGGGATGAGCAGTTCTTC
CDR3aa: CATRRDRGGDEQFF

abundance: NA
j_gene: TRBJ1-5
len: 13
v_gene: TRBV11-2
d_gene: NA
CDR3nt: TGTGCCAGCAGCCGCGGTAGCCAACAGCCCCAGCATTTT
CDR3aa: CASSRGSQQPQHF

abundance: NA
j_gene: TRBJ2-7
len: 15
v_gene: TRBV28
d_gene: TRBD2
CDR3nt: TGTGCCAGCAGTTCCAGGACTAGCGCAACCTACGAGCAGTACTTC
CDR3aa: CASSSRTSATYEQYF

abundance: NA
j_gene: TRBJ2-7
len: 15
v_gene: TRBV5-1
d_gene: TRBD2
CDR3nt: TGCGCCAGCAGCCCCCCGGGACTAGCGGGAGGAGAGCAGTACTTC
CDR3aa: CASSPPGLAGGEQYF